These T cell receptor beta chains were read from a single sample in a study of response to subunit inactivated influenza vaccine. TCRdb recomputed calls from the RT-PCR reads with MiXCR, one row per CDR3 protein. The sample includes around 650,000 distinct CDR3 sequences, around 14% of them seen just once. The sequencing here drew on PBMCs from blood, taken 11 to 12 days after vaccination. The receptors come from a man in his fifties who received an inactivated influenza vaccine. The CDR3 runs from the conserved cysteine through the conserved F or W.

TRBJ2-5 TRBV7-9 CASGQEQETQYF
TRBJ2-5 TRBV6-1 CARDFGVPDQETQYF
TRBJ2-3 TRBV29-1 CSVGALAGGADTQYF
TRBJ2-1 TRBV4-3 CASSQNRGAVSYNEQFF
TRBJ1-4 TRBV10-3 CAISESGKEKLFF
TRBJ2-1 TRBV30 CAWSWAGGNEQFF
TRBJ2-1 TRBV10-1 CASSESSPNNEQFF
TRBJ2-5 TRBV27 CASSPQQGAQETQYF
TRBJ2-7 TRBV14 CASSEQGFIYEQYF
TRBJ1-4 TRBV14 CASSQAGDNEKLFF
TRBJ2-1 TRBV20-1 CSARASGSIRGNEQFF
TRBJ2-3 TRBV7-9 CASSLTGHTPDTQYF
TRBJ2-5 TRBV10-3 CAISESKAPGETQYF
TRBJ1-6 TRBV14 CASSQDGVRTGVSPLHF
TRBJ2-5 TRBV7-2 CASTNPSETQYF
TRBJ2-1 TRBV7-9 CASSLMWTFGRDEQFF
TRBJ2-2 TRBV6-2/TRBV6-3 CASTYYRGAGELFF
TRBJ2-2 TRBV4-1 CASTTRLAGGRTGELFF
TRBJ2-7 TRBV6-5 CASSYSGTAISYEQYF
TRBJ2-3 TRBV29-1 CSVDGEGTDTQYF
TRBJ2-1 TRBV4-2 CASSQVADLSYNEQFF
TRBJ1-2 TRBV18 CASSPVSRVLGDFNGYTF
TRBJ2-7 TRBV20-1 CSARDPLAGGYEQYF
TRBJ2-7 TRBV7-2 CASSHAPLAGFLEQYF
TRBJ2-3 TRBV29-1 CSVEREAADTQYF
TRBJ2-3 TRBV15 CATSRDRRGSTDTQYF
TRBJ2-5 TRBV5-1 CASSAGKAGETQYF
TRBJ1-5 TRBV20-1 CSAYSADRADQPQHF
TRBJ1-6 TRBV27 CASSFLGDHNSPLHF
TRBJ2-1 TRBV11-1 CASSSTDRGRSSYNEQFF
TRBJ2-5 TRBV7-9 CASNRPAQETQYF
TRBJ1-4 TRBV4-1 CASSQVIREKLFF
TRBJ1-2 TRBV19 CARTGHWYGYTF
TRBJ1-1 TRBV6-5 CASRYGGMNTEAFF
TRBJ1-6 TRBV6-4 CASRTGGGNSPLHF
TRBJ1-6 TRBV12-3/TRBV12-4 CASSLSGGPNSPLHF
TRBJ2-5 TRBV7-9 CASSHRSLGETQYF
TRBJ2-2 TRBV27 CASRLMNTGELFF
TRBJ2-3 TRBV12-3/TRBV12-4 CASSPGGSDTQYF
TRBJ1-5 TRBV19 CASRGGNQPQHF
TRBJ2-7 TRBV10-2 CASSVTSGGSTIYEQYF
TRBJ2-3 TRBV12-3/TRBV12-4 CASTPPGGRTDTQYF
TRBJ2-3 TRBV4-3 CASSQSGQASTDTQYF
TRBJ2-1 TRBV4-2 CASSQSPAWERVLNEQFF
TRBJ2-1 TRBV12-3/TRBV12-4 CASRTREYNEQFF
TRBJ2-1 TRBV18 CASSPPQRGLSYNEQFF
TRBJ2-2 TRBV7-6 CASSFRAGLPGELFF
TRBJ2-7 TRBV4-3 CASSQTRDNRLGQYF
TRBJ2-4 TRBV27 CASSLSPNLNIQYF
TRBJ2-1 TRBV6-1 CASRGTGSNEQFF
TRBJ2-7 TRBV6-5 CASSYFAGFYEQYF
TRBJ1-5 TRBV7-2 CASSSGVSNQPQHF
TRBJ1-5 TRBV5-1 CASSLVGDTNQPQHF
TRBJ2-7 TRBV15 CATSRDHGYKQYF
TRBJ1-1 TRBV5-4 CASSLGGTGGTEAFF
TRBJ2-1 TRBV5-5 CASRAPGGDYYNEQFF
TRBJ2-7 TRBV20-1 CSARDLRTGPNYEQYF